A selection of T cell receptor beta chains follows, all from one sample in a study of beta chain features in type 1 diabetes. Assay: immunoSEQ multiplex PCR; the TCRdb copy retains only in-frame clones and omits some. The sample holds about 240,000 clones, 25% to 35% seen once. Material for sequencing was central memory CD4+ T cells from blood. These receptors were obtained from a man between 25 and 39 years old in good health. Both conserved end residues are part of each CDR3. D genes are given only for firm matches. Clone sizes are given selectively: once, few, many, or a class where the clone is expanded.

V gene	D gene	CDR3 length	clone size	J gene	CDR3 DNA	CDR3 protein
TRBV2	TRBD2	15	.	TRBJ2-1	TGTGCCAGCAGTGACGGGACTAGTAAATACAATGAGCAGTTCTTC	CASSDGTSKYNEQFF
TRBV4-3	.	13	.	TRBJ2-2	TGCGCCAGCAGCCAAGAGGGCGGCGGGGAGCTGTTTTTT	CASSQEGGGELFF
TRBV10-1	.	11	.	TRBJ2-7	TGCGCCAGCAGTGACGGCTACGAGCAGTACTTC	CASSDGYEQYF
TRBV30	.	15	few	TRBJ2-5	TGTGCCTGGCGTGTACAAGAGACGGCCAAGGAGACCCAGTACTTC	CAWRVQETAKETQYF
TRBV18	TRBD2	13	.	TRBJ2-3	TGTGCCAGCTCCGGGGGGAGCACAGATACGCAGTATTTT	CASSGGSTDTQYF
TRBV28	.	11	.	TRBJ2-1	TGTGCCAGTCCGTCGAACAATGAGCAGTTCTTC	CASPSNNEQFF
TRBV2	.	13	many	TRBJ2-2	TGTGCCAGCAGGCTTACGAACACCGGGGAGCTGTTTTTT	CASRLTNTGELFF
TRBV2	.	13	.	TRBJ2-3	TGTGCCAGCTCTACAGGGATCACAGATACGCAGTATTTT	CASSTGITDTQYF
TRBV7-2	.	13	.	TRBJ2-7	TGTGCCAGCAGCTTAGAAGCCGGCTACGAGCAGTACTTC	CASSLEAGYEQYF
TRBV7-2	TRBD2	14	few	TRBJ2-5	TGTGCCAGCAGCGGGACTAGCGGGGCTGAGACCCAGTACTTC	CASSGTSGAETQYF
TRBV7-9	TRBD1	13	.	TRBJ2-2	TGTGCCAGAAACAGGGGGGACACCGGGGAGCTGTTTTTT	CARNRGDTGELFF
TRBV4-3	.	17	few	TRBJ2-4	TGCGCCAGCAGCCAAGTTCGGGCAAACCAAGCCAAAAACATTCAGTACTTC	CASSQVRANQAKNIQYF
TRBV6-5	TRBD2	14	few	TRBJ2-3	TGTGCCAGCAGTTCCGGACTAGCGGGAGGTACGCAGTATTTT	CASSSGLAGGTQYF
TRBV6-5	TRBD2	13	.	TRBJ2-1	TGTGCCAGCAGCCGCGGGAGGCCCCCTATTTTGTTCTTC	CASSRGRPPILFF
TRBV28	.	12	few	TRBJ2-7	TGTGCCAGCAGTTTGGGAAACAGTAAGCAGTACTTC	CASSLGNSKQYF
TRBV7-2	.	13	few	TRBJ2-1	TGTGCCAGCAGCTTACAGGGTCTATCGGAGCAGTTCTTC	CASSLQGLSEQFF
TRBV4-2	.	13	.	TRBJ2-7	TGTGCCAGCAGCCAAGAACGGAGTCTGGAGCAGTACTTC	CASSQERSLEQYF
TRBV14	TRBD1	12	few	TRBJ2-1	TGTGCCAGCAGCCCATCCGGGACAGGCCGGTTCTTC	CASSPSGTGRFF
TRBV6-5	.	14	few	TRBJ1-6	TGTGCCAGCAGTTACGAGGGATACGGTTCACCCCTCCACTTT	CASSYEGYGSPLHF